Listed below are T cell receptor beta chains from one sample, sequenced in a study of T cell responses to AZD1222 COVID-19 vaccine. Data came from immunoSEQ multiplex PCR; TCRdb stores just in-frame clones and leaves some out. The sample lists 130,000 to 150,000 clones; around 90% were seen once. The sequencing here drew on peripheral blood, taken 28 days after the second AZD1222 dose. The receptors come from an adult who received the AZD1222 COVID-19 vaccine. Both conserved end residues are part of each CDR3. A D gene is named only where the DNA matches it firmly. Size values are once, few and many counts, or a class for expanded clones, and some rows have none.

V: TRBV5-8; D: .; size: .; J: TRBJ1-5; DNA: TGTGCCAGCAGCTTGTGGGGAGACAATCAGCCCCAGCATTTT; CDR3: CASSLWGDNQPQHF
V: TRBV30; D: .; size: .; J: TRBJ1-1; DNA: TGTGCCTGCCACCGGTGGGGGGGGAAGAACACTGAAGCTTTCTTT; CDR3: CACHRWGGKNTEAFF
V: TRBV5-1; D: .; size: .; J: TRBJ1-1; DNA: TGCGCCAGCAGCTTTACCCCGAGCAACACTGAAGCTTTCTTT; CDR3: CASSFTPSNTEAFF
V: TRBV5-1; D: TRBD1; size: .; J: TRBJ2-2; DNA: TGCGCCAGCAGCTTTACCGGGACAGGGGTGACCGGGGAGCTGTTTTTT; CDR3: CASSFTGTGVTGELFF
V: TRBV12-3/TRBV12-4; D: .; size: .; J: TRBJ2-3; DNA: TGTGCCAGCAGTTTATCAGATACGCAGTATTTT; CDR3: CASSLSDTQYF
V: TRBV5-4; D: .; size: few; J: TRBJ1-2; DNA: TGTGCCAGCAGCTTGGGCGGGGGCGAATATGGCTACACCTTC; CDR3: CASSLGGGEYGYTF
V: TRBV12-3/TRBV12-4; D: .; size: .; J: TRBJ1-1; DNA: TGTGCCAGCAGTTTAACGCGTTCTGAAGCTTTCTTT; CDR3: CASSLTRSEAFF
V: TRBV7-2; D: .; size: .; J: TRBJ2-3; DNA: TGTGCCAGCAGCTTTGGCCGAAGTGAGACAGATACGCAGTATTTT; CDR3: CASSFGRSETDTQYF
V: TRBV7-9; D: .; size: .; J: TRBJ1-3; DNA: TGTGCCAGCAGCTTAGTGGTCGGACGGAGCACCATATATTTT; CDR3: CASSLVVGRSTIYF
V: TRBV12-5; D: TRBD1; size: .; J: TRBJ1-2; DNA: TGTGCTAGTGGCCCAGGGGGGTCCTATGGCTACACCTTC; CDR3: CASGPGGSYGYTF
V: TRBV4-2; D: TRBD1; size: .; J: TRBJ2-4; DNA: TGTGCCAGCAGCCGATTACCGGGACAGGGTAACATTCAGTACTTC; CDR3: CASSRLPGQGNIQYF
V: TRBV20-1; D: TRBD1; size: .; J: TRBJ2-7; DNA: TGCAGTGCTAGTGACAGGGTTCGCGAGCAGTACTTC; CDR3: CSASDRVREQYF
V: TRBV25-1; D: .; size: .; J: TRBJ1-1; DNA: TGTGCCAGCAGTGAATCCCGTATCTTCGCTACTGAAGCTTTCTTT; CDR3: CASSESRIFATEAFF
V: TRBV9; D: .; size: .; J: TRBJ1-1; DNA: TGTGCCAGCAGCGCTCTACAGGGCCAGGGCACTGAAGCTTTCTTT; CDR3: CASSALQGQGTEAFF
V: TRBV30; D: .; size: .; J: TRBJ1-2; DNA: TGTGCCTCGGACCCGAGGGAGTATGGCTACACCTTC; CDR3: CASDPREYGYTF
V: TRBV5-4; D: TRBD2; size: .; J: TRBJ2-7; DNA: TGTGCCAGCAGCTTGCTAGCGGGAGGCCCCTACGAGCAGTACTTC; CDR3: CASSLLAGGPYEQYF
V: TRBV6-5; D: .; size: .; J: TRBJ1-1; DNA: TGTGCCAGCAGTTACTCGCCAACAGGGTACACTGAAGCTTTCTTT; CDR3: CASSYSPTGYTEAFF
V: TRBV6-2/TRBV6-3; D: TRBD2; size: .; J: TRBJ2-1; DNA: TGTGCCAGCAGTAGAATCGCGGGAGGGCCCAGCTCCTACAATGAGCAGTTCTTC; CDR3: CASSRIAGGPSSYNEQFF
V: TRBV7-9; D: .; size: .; J: TRBJ2-7; DNA: TGTGCCAGCAGCTTATCGCCCCTCGAGCAGTACTTC; CDR3: CASSLSPLEQYF
V: TRBV6-1; D: .; size: .; J: TRBJ2-1; DNA: TGTGCCAGCAGTGAAGGACCAGGCTCCTACAATGAGCAGTTCTTC; CDR3: CASSEGPGSYNEQFF
V: TRBV19; D: TRBD2; size: .; J: TRBJ2-3; DNA: TGTGCCAGTAGCAACAAGCGGGGAGGTGGCACAGATACGCAGTATTTT; CDR3: CASSNKRGGGTDTQYF
V: TRBV5-5; D: .; size: .; J: TRBJ1-1; DNA: TGTGCCAGCAGCTTAGACCGGGCCCGACAACTGTACGCTGAAGCTTTCTTT; CDR3: CASSLDRARQLYAEAFF
V: TRBV11-2; D: .; size: .; J: TRBJ2-7; DNA: TGTGCCAGCAGCTTTGTACGGGAAACGTCAAAGGGGTTGACCTACGAGCAGTACTTC; CDR3: CASSFVRETSKGLTYEQYF
V: TRBV10-3; D: .; size: once; J: TRBJ2-2; DNA: TGTGCCATCAGCGCAGGTAACACCGGGGAGCTGTTTTTT; CDR3: CAISAGNTGELFF
V: TRBV5-1; D: TRBD1; size: .; J: TRBJ1-2; DNA: TGCGCCAGCAGCTCGGGGGACAGGGGTTATCGGGGCTACACCTTC; CDR3: CASSSGDRGYRGYTF
V: TRBV9; D: .; size: .; J: TRBJ2-2; DNA: TGTGCCAGCAGCGCCGGTCAGAGCACCGGGGAGCTGTTTTTT; CDR3: CASSAGQSTGELFF
V: TRBV2; D: .; size: once; J: TRBJ1-5; DNA: TGTGCCAGCAGTGCCGAGGGGCTTCAGCCCCAGCATTTT; CDR3: CASSAEGLQPQHF
V: TRBV25-1; D: .; size: .; J: TRBJ2-4; DNA: TGTGCCAGCAGTGCCGACATGACGAACATTCAGTACTTC; CDR3: CASSADMTNIQYF
V: TRBV7-3; D: TRBD2; size: once; J: TRBJ2-1; DNA: TGTGCCAGCAGCTTTCCCGGGACTAGCGGGACCCATGAGCAGTTCTTC; CDR3: CASSFPGTSGTHEQFF
V: TRBV6-5; D: .; size: .; J: TRBJ1-2; DNA: TGTGCCAGCAGTAGGGACAAGAACTATGGCTACACCTTC; CDR3: CASSRDKNYGYTF
V: TRBV11-3; D: .; size: .; J: TRBJ2-1; DNA: TGTGCCAGCAGCCGATTGGGACTTGACAATGAGCAGTTCTTC; CDR3: CASSRLGLDNEQFF
V: TRBV4-2; D: .; size: .; J: TRBJ2-7; DNA: TGTGCCAGCAGCCAACGTCAGTGGGGCTCCTACGAGCAGTACTTC; CDR3: CASSQRQWGSYEQYF
V: TRBV15; D: .; size: .; J: TRBJ2-5; DNA: TGTGCCACCAGCGAGGGGCCGGATGAAGAGACCCAGTACTTC; CDR3: CATSEGPDEETQYF
V: TRBV19; D: TRBD2; size: once; J: TRBJ2-1; DNA: TGTGCCAGCCAACTAGCGGGAGGGCCAGGCAATGAGCAGTTCTTC; CDR3: CASQLAGGPGNEQFF
V: TRBV7-9; D: .; size: .; J: TRBJ1-1; DNA: TGTGCCAGCAGCTTAGGTGCCCACCGGGGCAACACTGAAGCTTTCTTT; CDR3: CASSLGAHRGNTEAFF
V: TRBV9; D: TRBD1; size: .; J: TRBJ1-3; DNA: TGTGCCAGCAGCGCAGAGGGACAGGTCGACACCATATATTTT; CDR3: CASSAEGQVDTIYF
V: TRBV3-1/TRBV3-2; D: .; size: .; J: TRBJ2-2; DNA: TGTGCCAGCAGCCGAGGGGACACCGGGGAGCTGTTTTTT; CDR3: CASSRGDTGELFF
V: TRBV6-5; D: .; size: .; J: TRBJ1-1; DNA: TGTGCCAGCATGAGGTTGACTGAAGCTTTCTTT; CDR3: CASMRLTEAFF
V: TRBV2; D: .; size: .; J: TRBJ1-6; DNA: TGTGCCGGATGGACGGCCGTGGATTCACCCCTCCACTTT; CDR3: CAGWTAVDSPLHF
V: TRBV7-2; D: .; size: .; J: TRBJ2-7; DNA: TGTGCCAGCAGCTTAGCTCCGGGATCCGTCTACGAGCAGTACTTC; CDR3: CASSLAPGSVYEQYF
V: TRBV6-5; D: TRBD1; size: .; J: TRBJ1-1; DNA: TGTGCCAGCAGGGACAGGGGCTCCTTGAACACTGAAGCTTTCTTT; CDR3: CASRDRGSLNTEAFF
V: TRBV10-3; D: .; size: .; J: TRBJ2-1; DNA: TGTGCCATCAGTGAGTTAGGACCAGGGAATGAGCAGTTCTTC; CDR3: CAISELGPGNEQFF
V: TRBV5-6; D: TRBD2; size: .; J: TRBJ2-3; DNA: TGTGCCAGCAGCTTGGGGACTAGCGGGAGGGCCAAAGATACGCAGTATTTT; CDR3: CASSLGTSGRAKDTQYF
V: TRBV7-8; D: TRBD2; size: .; J: TRBJ2-1; DNA: TGTGCCAGCAGCCAGACTAGCGGACCCTACAATGAGCAGTTCTTC; CDR3: CASSQTSGPYNEQFF
V: TRBV7-3; D: TRBD2; size: .; J: TRBJ2-2; DNA: TGTGCCAGCAGCCAAAATTTACCAGCGGGAGGGCATAAGAACACCGGGGAGCTGTTTTTT; CDR3: CASSQNLPAGGHKNTGELFF
V: TRBV7-9; D: TRBD1; size: .; J: TRBJ2-2; DNA: TGTGCCAGCAGCCAGCGGGGACAGGGGGCGACCGGGGAGCTGTTTTTT; CDR3: CASSQRGQGATGELFF
V: TRBV3-1/TRBV3-2; D: TRBD1; size: .; J: TRBJ1-3; DNA: TGTGCCAGCAGCCTACAGAGGGGGCAAGGAAACACCATATATTTT; CDR3: CASSLQRGQGNTIYF
V: TRBV7-8; D: .; size: .; J: TRBJ1-1; DNA: TGTGCCAGCAGCTTACGATTGGCCGGATATGGTGAAGCTTTCTTT; CDR3: CASSLRLAGYGEAFF
V: TRBV9; D: .; size: .; J: TRBJ2-1; DNA: TGTGCCAGCAGCGGCGGAGGTGAGCAGTTCTTC; CDR3: CASSGGGEQFF
V: TRBV5-1; D: TRBD2; size: .; J: TRBJ2-7; DNA: TGCGCCAGCAGCTTGTCGGGGGGTCCCCAACCCCCCCACGAGCAGTACTTC; CDR3: CASSLSGGPQPPHEQYF
V: TRBV24-1; D: .; size: .; J: TRBJ1-1; DNA: TGTGCCACCAGTGATGGGGCGGGGAGGAACACTGAAGCTTTCTTT; CDR3: CATSDGAGRNTEAFF
V: TRBV29-1; D: .; size: .; J: TRBJ2-1; DNA: TGCAGCGTTGGGAATACCGGGACAACCGGGCGAAAGCAGTTCTTC; CDR3: CSVGNTGTTGRKQFF
V: TRBV5-8; D: TRBD1; size: .; J: TRBJ1-5; DNA: TGTGCCAGCAGCTCGCACACAGGGGTGATTCGCAATCAGCCCCAGCATTTT; CDR3: CASSSHTGVIRNQPQHF